The clone carrying this T cell receptor beta chain was seen more than once but under ten times. Germline loops: CDR1 LNHDA, CDR2 SQIVND (reference sequence). The V segment lost 7 bases and the J segment 4 bases; nucleotides outside the gene matches: 9. The CDR3 sequence is 14 residues long. Method: immunoSEQ multiplex PCR; TCRdb's copy keeps in-frame clones and lacks some. Of tens of thousands of clones listed, around 90% are singletons. This record comes from a study of PD-L1 blockade in urothelial cancer. This TCR was sampled from a man between 60 and 70 years old with urothelial cancer. The chain joins TRBV19 to TRBJ2-7; 8 nucleotides agree with TRBD1. This sample comprised PBMCs, obtained around atezolizumab (anti-PD-L1) treatment. CDR3 in DNA: TGTGCCAGTACCCCGACAGGGGTCCCGTACGAGCAGTACTTC. It translates to CASTPTGVPYEQYF. Full variable domain (missing parts from reference TRBV19 and TRBJ2-7): DGGITQSPKYLFRKEGQNVTLSCEQNLNHDAMYWYRQDPGQGLRLIYYSQIVNDFQKGDIAEGYSVSREKKESFPLTVTSAQKNPTAFYLCASTPTGVPYEQYFGPGTRLTVT.